The 16 T cell receptor beta chains listed next were all sequenced from one sample in a study of blood T cell repertoires in COVID-19. Libraries were prepared by immunoSEQ multiplex PCR; TCRdb keeps only in-frame clonotypes and omits some of them. The sample shows 200,000 to 250,000 clones, 86% of them seen only once. Input material: peripheral blood. The source is a woman aged 60-75 years who had recovered from COVID-19.

The chain employs TRBV28 and TRBJ1-2; D possibly corresponds to TRBD1 (5 bases). In germline, CDR1 is MDHEN, CDR2 SYDVKM. Trimming removed 8 bases from V and 8 bases from J, with 18 bases in between. The CDR3 consists of 13 residues. CDR3 nucleotide sequence: TGTGCCAGCCTCACAGGTGTTTTTGGCGGCTACACCTTC. Translation: CASLTGVFGGYTF.

The V call is TRBV19, the J call TRBJ1-4; D is ambiguous. CDR1 is LNHDA, CDR2 SQIVND, per germline (reference sequence). The CDR3 is 12 residues long. V was shortened by 5 bases and J by 8 bases, with 9 bases between the two germline ends. CDR3 sequence reads: CASSSYGEKLFF. In DNA form, the CDR3 reads TGTGCCAGTAGTTCCTACGGGGAAAAACTGTTTTTT.

This rearrangement joins TRBV4-3 to TRBJ1-1, with D unclear. Germline V gene sequence: CDR1 LGHNA, CDR2 YSLEER. The CDR3 sequence is 13 residues long. V gave up 1 base and J gave up 4 bases, with 7 bases separating them. CDR3 sequence: CASSQGQITEAFF. The CDR3 nucleotides are TGCGCCAGCAGCCAAGGACAAATCACTGAAGCTTTCTTT.

V is TRBV7-9 and J is TRBJ1-2; tentatively, D is TRBD1 (5 bases). The CDR3 covers 17 residues. Germline V CDR1 and CDR2: SEHNR, FQNEAQ (reference sequence). V lost 1 base and J 5 bases, leaving 20 bases between the germline ends. The CDR3 protein is CASSLGRAFGRGYGYTF. The CDR3 nucleotides read TGTGCCAGCAGCTTAGGTCGCGCTTTTGGGAGGGGATATGGCTACACCTTC.

The chain couples TRBV3-1 (or the pseudogene TRBV3-2) to TRBJ1-1; 7 positions match TRBD1. The CDR3 totals 15 residues. V lost 5 bases, J lost 2 bases, and 8 bases stayed unmatched. Germline-derived CDR1 and CDR2 are LGHDT and YNNKEL (reference sequence). DNA for the CDR3: TGTGCCAGCAGCGCTTACAGGGGTAGAAACACTGAAGCTTTCTTT. The encoded protein is CASSAYRGRNTEAFF.

The chain carries TRBV10-3 and TRBJ1-5; D might be TRBD1 (6 bases). Trimming stripped 5 bases from V and 3 bases from J, with 11 bases between. This CDR3 comprises 14 residues. Germline V gene data show CDR1 as ENHRY and CDR2 as SYGVKD. The CDR3 region is CAISRDNSNQPQHF. The CDR3 DNA reads TGTGCCATCAGTCGGGACAACTCCAATCAGCCCCAGCATTTT.

To note about this clone: Other nucleotide sequences from this sample produce the same CDR3. This chain links TRBV19 with TRBJ1-5; no reliable D call. Germline-derived CDR1 and CDR2 are LNHDA and SQIVND (reference sequence). Trimming took 5 bases from V and 0 from J, leaving 11 bases between them. The CDR3 is made up of 15 amino acids. CDR3 protein: CASSFAGVSNQPQHF. The CDR3 bases are TGTGCCAGTAGTTTTGCGGGAGTTAGCAATCAGCCCCAGCATTTT.

In this sample, this clone turned up a few times. This sequence joins TRBV5-1 and TRBJ1-5, with 8 bases matching TRBD1. The V gene end was trimmed by 4 bases and the J gene end by 0 bases; junction bases not matched to a gene: 3. CDR3 size: 15 residues. The V gene's germline CDR1 is SGHRS and CDR2 YFSETQ. CDR3 sequence reads: CASSPGTGSNQPQHF. The CDR3 region has the DNA TGCGCCAGCAGCCCCGGGACAGGTAGCAATCAGCCCCAGCATTTT.

The chain recombines TRBV2 with TRBJ2-1; 10 bases map to TRBD2. The V segment lost 7 bases and the J segment 7 bases; nucleotides outside the gene matches: 13. The CDR3 extends over 16 amino acids. The V gene's germline CDR1 is SNHLY and CDR2 FYNNEI. DNA of the CDR3: TGTGCCAGCACTTCCGGGACTAGCGTTTCGGGGAATGAGCAGTTCTTC. This encodes CASTSGTSVSGNEQFF.

This chain uses TRBV7-8 with TRBJ1-1; 7 nucleotides align to TRBD1. CDR3 length: 16 residues. V shed 1 base and J 0 bases; nucleotides not matched to a gene: 5. The germline V gene has CDR1 SGHVS and CDR2 FQNEAQ. The CDR3 DNA follows: TGTGCCAGCAGCTTAGTGGCAGGGGGTATGAACACTGAAGCTTTCTTT. Its translation is CASSLVAGGMNTEAFF.

The chain employs TRBV5-4 and TRBJ1-2; D might be TRBD1 (5 bases). V was clipped by 4 bases and J by 8 bases, with 21 bases between them. The CDR3 has 15 residues. Germline-derived CDR1 and CDR2 are SGHNT and YYREEE (reference sequence). Here the CDR3 reads CASSRRQAGGEGYTF. CDR3 bases: TGTGCCAGCAGCCGTCGGCAGGCTGGAGGGGAAGGCTACACCTTC.

This chain uses TRBV12-3 or TRBV12-4 with TRBJ2-3; D call uncertain. V was trimmed by 8 bases and J by 5 bases, leaving 8 bases between them. The CDR3 loop spans 11 amino acids. The CDR3 region has the DNA TGTGCCAGCTCCCGAGGAGATACGCAGTATTTT. Protein product: CASSRGDTQYF.

The genes are TRBV2 and TRBJ1-2; D is possibly TRBD1 (6 bases). Trimming pared 5 bases from V and 8 bases from J, leaving 15 bases between. This CDR3 region has 13 residues. Germline lookup yields CDR1 SNHLY and CDR2 FYNNEI. The CDR3 loop is CASSWTDLLGYTF. The CDR3 DNA reads as TGTGCCAGCAGTTGGACAGATCTACTGGGCTACACCTTC.

The CDR3 is CSVGDSDQPQHF. CDR3 nucleotide sequence: TGCAGCGTGGGGGACAGCGATCAGCCCCAGCATTTT. This chain connects TRBV29-1 to TRBJ1-5, with 7 bases fitting TRBD1. Looked up from germline, CDR1 is SQVTM and CDR2 is ANQGSEA. The CDR3 spans 12 residues. With 6 bases clipped from V and 5 bases from J, the junction kept 4 bases outside the gene matches. The full variable domain, in which reference TRBV29-1 and TRBJ1-5 provide the parts outside the CDR3, is SAVISQKPSRDICQRGTSLTIQCQVDSQVTMMFWYRQQPGQSLTLIATANQGSEATYESGFVIDKFPISRPNLTFSTLTVSNMSPEDSSIYLCSVGDSDQPQHFGDGTRLSIL.

The chain has TRBV5-1 and TRBJ2-1; weak D call: TRBD2 (7 bases). The CDR3 contains 21 residues. Germline values: CDR1 SGHRS, CDR2 YFSETQ. Trimming took 0 bases from V and 0 from J, leaving 25 bases between them. The CDR3 is CASSLDVHGGAGVPSYNEQFF. The CDR3 nucleotides read TGCGCCAGCAGCTTGGACGTCCATGGGGGGGCGGGGGTGCCCTCCTACAATGAGCAGTTCTTC.

The rearrangement links TRBV19 to TRBJ1-1; unclear D gene. The CDR3 has 15 amino acids. The ends were cut back, 5 bases at V and 5 bases at J, with 18 bases in the middle. Germline V gives CDR1 LNHDA, CDR2 SQIVND (reference sequence). CDR3 in DNA: TGTGCCAGTAGTTCGGCGACAAATAGAGGGACTGAAGCTTTCTTT. Encoded protein: CASSSATNRGTEAFF.